This T cell receptor (beta chain) came from a study of blood T cells in healthy people across ages. Then a second PCR, running roughly 7 to 11 cycles, was carried out with a sample-barcoded 5' primer and a J-beta primer mix. TCRdb processed the 5' RACE reads anew with MiXCR; each CDR3 protein has one entry. The sample has about a million distinct CDR3 sequences; about two fifths are singletons. Germline CDR1 ENHRY, CDR2 SYGVKD. CDR3 length: 14 amino acids. In the case of this clonotype: A much larger clone sits a single nucleotide away, making a read error possible.

The genes are TRBV10-3 and TRBJ2-5; TRBD1 agrees at 10 bases. The better agreement between TRBJ2-1 and the DNA end casts doubt on the J call. This TCR came from a man aged 18-30 years in good health. The sequencing input was blood. CDR3 in amino acids: CAISGDRGQETQFF. CDR3 coding DNA: TGTGCCATCAGCGGGGACAGGGGCCAAGAGACCCAGTTCTTC.